The 21 T cell receptor beta chains below all came from one sample that was sequenced in a study of cytomegalovirus exposure and HLA in healthy donors. PCR used 60 Vbeta primers and 13 Jbeta primers. Generated by immunoSEQ multiplex PCR, the TCRdb table keeps only in-frame clones and is missing some. The table shows about 120,000 clones, with 70% to 85% occurring only once. The sequencing input was PBMCs. The receptors derive from a human donor in good health.

The chain is built from TRBV9 and TRBJ2-3; no firm D call. The CDR3 covers 12 residues. Trimming shortened V by 0 bases and J by 5 bases, and 4 bases separated the two germline ends. Germline-derived CDR1 and CDR2 are SGDLS and YYNGEE. DNA for the CDR3: TGTGCCAGCAGCGTAGGAGGAGATACGCAGTATTTT. Translating it yields CASSVGGDTQYF.

V gene TRBV7-2 combines with J gene TRBJ2-6; 7 bases map to TRBD2. The CDR3 has 17 residues. Germline CDR1 reads SGHTA; CDR2 reads FQGNSA. V was pared by 2 bases and J by 4 bases, with 8 bases of the junction left unmatched. CDR3 in amino acids: CASSLIAGVSGANVLTF. The CDR3, as DNA: TGTGCCAGCAGCTTAATCGCGGGAGTGTCCGGGGCCAACGTCCTGACTTTC.

DNA of the CDR3: TGTGCCAGCAGCTCTTCCTATGGCTACACCTTC. It yields the protein CASSSSYGYTF. The chain couples TRBV5-5 to TRBJ1-2; no reliable D call. The ends were cut back, 3 bases at V and 4 bases at J, with 4 bases in the middle. The CDR3 spans 11 residues. Germline-derived CDR1 and CDR2 are SGHKS and YYEKEE (reference sequence).

For the CDR3, the DNA is TGTGCCAGCAGCAGAGAGGGACAGGTCAATGGGGAGACCCAGTACTTC. This translates into CASSREGQVNGETQYF. This sequence joins TRBV9 and TRBJ2-5; TRBD1 aligns across 8 bases. This CDR3 is 16 amino acids long. The V segment lost 4 bases and the J segment 5 bases; nucleotides outside the gene matches: 13. Germline CDR1 SGDLS, CDR2 YYNGEE.

This clone was recorded a few times. This sequence joins TRBV18 and TRBJ2-2, with 12 bases fitting TRBD2. V dropped 3 bases and J dropped 0; count of bases not matched to a gene: 2. Germline CDR1 is KGHSH and CDR2 is LQKENI. The CDR3 runs to 17 residues. The CDR3 DNA sequence: TGTGCCAGCTCACCGACTAGCGGGAGTTCGAACACCGGGGAGCTGTTTTTT. Its protein is CASSPTSGSSNTGELFF.

This clone was observed a single time. V and J are TRBV2 and TRBJ2-3; 11 bases agree with TRBD2. Germline CDR1 and CDR2: SNHLY and FYNNEI. Losses at the gene ends were 6 bases for V and 1 base for J; bases not matched to a gene: 9. This CDR3 contains 17 residues. The CDR3, as DNA: TGTGCCAGCAGAAAGCCAGGGACTAGCGGAGGCACAGATACGCAGTATTTT. This sequence encodes CASRKPGTSGGTDTQYF.

J is TRBJ2-1 and V is TRBV19, with 12 bases identical to TRBD2. Per the germline V gene, CDR1 is LNHDA and CDR2 is SQIVND (reference sequence). V dropped 4 bases and J dropped 0; count of bases not matched to a gene: 7. The length of the CDR3 is 18 residues. In DNA form, the CDR3 reads TGTGCCAGTAGTACGACTAGCGGGAGAGCAGGCTCCTACAATGAGCAGTTCTTC. Translating gives CASSTTSGRAGSYNEQFF.

In DNA, the CDR3 is TGTGCCAGTCGAAAATTTCAGGGATCTGAGCAGTTCTTC. This encodes CASRKFQGSEQFF. The V gene is TRBV6-5, the J gene TRBJ2-1; D is possibly TRBD1 (5 bases). This CDR3 region has 13 residues. The V end lost 9 bases, the J end lost 9 bases, and 18 bases lay between the germline ends. Germline V gene data show CDR1 as MNHEY and CDR2 as SVGAGI.

The CDR3 sequence: CASSLSSSSTYEQYF. The DNA of the CDR3 is TGTGCCAGCAGCTTATCCTCTTCTAGCACCTACGAGCAGTACTTC. The chain combines TRBV7-3 with TRBJ2-7; a weak D match, TRBD2 (5 bases). Trimming stripped 2 bases from V and 2 bases from J, with 13 bases between. Germline V gene data show CDR1 as SGHTA and CDR2 as FQGTGA. This CDR3 region has 15 residues.

This rearrangement joins TRBV2 to TRBJ2-2, with a possible D match to TRBD2 (5 bases). The V gene lost 5 bases and the J gene lost 8 bases, with 12 bases spanning the gap. This CDR3 has 13 amino acids. Germline CDR1 reads SNHLY; CDR2 reads FYNNEI. This CDR3 reads CASSYGESGELFF. The DNA for the CDR3 is TGTGCCAGCAGTTACGGGGAAAGTGGGGAGCTGTTTTTT. The whole variable domain, filled in from reference TRBV2 and TRBJ2-2, reads EPEVTQTPSHQVTQMGQEVILRCVPISNHLYFYWYRQILGQKVEFLVSFYNNEISEKSEIFDDQFSVERPDGSNFTLKIRSTKLEDSAMYFCASSYGESGELFFGEGSRLTVL.

This clone appeared a few times. V is TRBV12-5 and J is TRBJ1-4, with D possibly matching TRBD1 (6 bases). The CDR3 contains 14 residues. V shed 6 bases and J shed 5 bases, with 13 bases lying between them. CDR1 and CDR2 (germline): LGHNT, FRNRAP. As DNA, the CDR3 is TGTGCTAGTGGACAGGACAGAAAGAATGAAAAACTGTTTTTT. The encoded protein is CASGQDRKNEKLFF.

V and J are TRBV29-1 and TRBJ2-7; D possibly corresponds to TRBD1 (5 bases). Trimming cost V 4 bases and J 0 bases, with 7 bases left between them. The CDR3 extends over 12 amino acids. Germline V CDR1 and CDR2: SQVTM, ANQGSEA. The CDR3 reads CSVGTSSYEQYF. For the CDR3, the DNA is TGCAGCGTTGGGACATCCTCCTACGAGCAGTACTTC.

This chain links TRBV27 with TRBJ2-2, with TRBD2 as a possible D gene (6 bases). Per germline, CDR1 MNHEY and CDR2 SMNVEV (reference sequence). CDR3 length: 15 amino acids. Trimming removed 6 bases from V and 0 bases from J, with 11 bases in between. In DNA, the CDR3 is TGTGCCAGCAGGGGCGGGACCTCGAACACCGGGGAGCTGTTTTTT. Protein: CASRGGTSNTGELFF.

This chain links TRBV28 with TRBJ1-5, with D tentatively TRBD1 (6 bases). Germline V gene lookup returns CDR1 MDHEN and CDR2 SYDVKM. CDR3 size: 16 residues. V lost 2 bases and J 5 bases, leaving 16 bases between the germline ends. The CDR3 loop is CASSLGRQGNHQPQHF. The CDR3 DNA reads TGTGCCAGCAGTTTAGGTCGGCAGGGGAATCATCAGCCCCAGCATTTT.

The CDR3 sequence: CASSGGAYYGYTF. The CDR3, as DNA: TGTGCCAGCAGTGGCGGGGCTTACTATGGCTACACCTTC. This sequence joins TRBV6-5 and TRBJ1-2; weak D call: TRBD1 (5 bases). Trimming took 5 bases from V and 3 from J, leaving 10 bases between them. This CDR3 contains 13 residues. Germline V gene data show CDR1 as MNHEY and CDR2 as SVGAGI.

V and J are TRBV19 and TRBJ1-5; 9 nucleotides line up with TRBD1. The CDR3 consists of 16 residues. Germline V gene lookup returns CDR1 LNHDA and CDR2 SQIVND (reference sequence). J was trimmed by 0 bases and V by 6 bases; bases with no gene match: 6. CDR3 nucleotide sequence: TGTGCCAGTAGGAGACGGACAGGGGATAGCAATCAGCCCCAGCATTTT. Translation: CASRRRTGDSNQPQHF.

J is TRBJ2-2 and V is TRBV6-5; 11 nucleotides align to TRBD1. V shed 2 bases and J 5 bases; nucleotides not matched to a gene: 1. The CDR3 runs to 15 residues. Germline assignment: CDR1 MNHEY and CDR2 SVGAGI. Here the CDR3 DNA reads TGTGCCAGCAGTTACGGGACAGGGGGAACCGGGGAGCTGTTTTTT. Its translation is CASSYGTGGTGELFF.

V gene TRBV10-3 combines with J gene TRBJ1-1; D gene unclear. CDR3 size: 14 residues. Per germline, CDR1 ENHRY and CDR2 SYGVKD. Trimming took off 4 bases at V and 3 bases at J, with 12 bases between the two ends. The CDR3 region has the DNA TGTGCCATCAGTGCCCTTCTCCGGGACACTGAAGCTTTCTTT. The encoded protein is CAISALLRDTEAFF.

This clone was observed once. CDR3 DNA: TGTGCCAGCAGCTTGGACCAGGGGGTCCAATACAATGAGCAGTTCTTC. This translates into CASSLDQGVQYNEQFF. The gene calls are TRBV5-6 and TRBJ2-1; 7 bases agree with TRBD1. V shed 0 bases and J 4 bases; nucleotides not matched to a gene: 7. The CDR3 contains 16 residues. Germline V gene lookup returns CDR1 SGHDT and CDR2 YYEEEE.

The V and J genes are TRBV28 and TRBJ1-5; no definite D call. Germline CDR1 reads MDHEN; CDR2 reads SYDVKM. The CDR3 spans 14 residues. V was shortened by 3 bases and J by 6 bases, with 12 bases between the two germline ends. In nucleotides, the CDR3 is TGTGCCAGCAGTTTCTTGGGAGCAGGTCAGCCCCAGCATTTT. It is translated as CASSFLGAGQPQHF.

The rearrangement joins TRBV30 to TRBJ2-7; 10 bases align to TRBD2. The CDR3 length is 23 residues. Germline V lookup: CDR1 GTSNPN, CDR2 SVGIG (reference sequence). Unmatched junction bases numbered 32, after V lost 0 bases and J lost 6 bases. As DNA, the CDR3 is TGTGCCTGGAGTGTACGTACATGGGGCTACACGGGGGGGTCGGGACTAGCGCGAGGCGAGCAGTACTTC. The encoded protein is CAWSVRTWGYTGGSGLARGEQYF.